The rows below give T cell receptor beta chains drawn from one sample of a study of shared clonotypes between healthy human individuals. Sequenced by immunoSEQ multiplex PCR; TCRdb stores in-frame clones only, minus some. The sample holds around 500,000 clones, roughly 77% seen once. Material for sequencing was PBMCs. All receptors derive from a woman in her thirties or forties in good health. Some clones in this sample may be carry-over from other donors' samples. The CDR3 runs from the conserved cysteine through the conserved F or W. The order of the fields is CDR3 length, V gene, J gene, CDR3 protein.

cdr3_length: 13; v_call: TRBV5-1; j_call: TRBJ2-5; cdr3_aa: CASSLGYQETQYF
cdr3_length: 13; v_call: TRBV7-2; j_call: TRBJ2-7; cdr3_aa: CASTQGSSYEQYF
cdr3_length: 15; v_call: TRBV18; j_call: TRBJ1-5; cdr3_aa: CASSPSGGRNQPQHF
cdr3_length: 15; v_call: TRBV5-1; j_call: TRBJ2-1; cdr3_aa: CASSGSLAANNEQFF
cdr3_length: 14; v_call: TRBV5-1; j_call: TRBJ2-4; cdr3_aa: CASSFQQGGHIQYF
cdr3_length: 14; v_call: TRBV7-2; j_call: TRBJ1-2; cdr3_aa: CASSLLGANYGYTF
cdr3_length: 15; v_call: TRBV5-6; j_call: TRBJ2-7; cdr3_aa: CASSLDSGRGYEQYF
cdr3_length: 16; v_call: TRBV11-2; j_call: TRBJ2-2; cdr3_aa: CASSNFGQSNTGELFF
cdr3_length: 18; v_call: TRBV28; j_call: TRBJ2-7; cdr3_aa: CASSFDRPRFESPYEQYF
cdr3_length: 13; v_call: TRBV2; j_call: TRBJ2-3; cdr3_aa: CASSEFLVDTQYF
cdr3_length: 13; v_call: TRBV30; j_call: TRBJ1-5; cdr3_aa: CAWSRGNGQPQHF
cdr3_length: 15; v_call: TRBV18; j_call: TRBJ2-2; cdr3_aa: CASSLAGASTGELFF
cdr3_length: 16; v_call: TRBV27; j_call: TRBJ2-1; cdr3_aa: CASSLTGTRYYNEQFF
cdr3_length: 12; v_call: TRBV9; j_call: TRBJ2-3; cdr3_aa: CASSVEADTQYF
cdr3_length: 15; v_call: TRBV19; j_call: TRBJ1-1; cdr3_aa: CASSMATGVNTEAFF
cdr3_length: 15; v_call: TRBV23-1; j_call: TRBJ1-5; cdr3_aa: CASSPGLERKVAQHF
cdr3_length: 12; v_call: TRBV7-9; j_call: TRBJ2-2; cdr3_aa: CASSYRAGELFF
cdr3_length: 15; v_call: TRBV9; j_call: TRBJ1-3; cdr3_aa: CASSVQGSSGNTIYF
cdr3_length: 11; v_call: TRBV5-1; j_call: TRBJ2-5; cdr3_aa: CASTDGGRKYF
cdr3_length: 14; v_call: TRBV10-3; j_call: TRBJ2-2; cdr3_aa: CAISRGQGPGELFF
cdr3_length: 12; v_call: TRBV7-2; j_call: TRBJ2-1; cdr3_aa: CASSLEGDEQFF
cdr3_length: 16; v_call: TRBV11-2; j_call: TRBJ1-3; cdr3_aa: CASSLVATAPGNTIYF
cdr3_length: 19; v_call: TRBV21-1; j_call: TRBJ2-7; cdr3_aa: CASSNPLDRGSNDLYEQYF
cdr3_length: 14; v_call: TRBV2; j_call: TRBJ1-5; cdr3_aa: CASSGGTVNQPQHF
cdr3_length: 12; v_call: TRBV7-2; j_call: TRBJ2-7; cdr3_aa: CASSFEVSEQYF
cdr3_length: 14; v_call: TRBV19; j_call: TRBJ2-3; cdr3_aa: CASSTSGGTDTQYF
cdr3_length: 16; v_call: TRBV11-2; j_call: TRBJ2-1; cdr3_aa: CASSLLSGRASHEQFF
cdr3_length: 13; v_call: TRBV27; j_call: TRBJ2-3; cdr3_aa: CASSGLSTDTQYF
cdr3_length: 16; v_call: TRBV25-1; j_call: TRBJ2-1; cdr3_aa: CASSESDGSSYNEQFF
cdr3_length: 16; v_call: TRBV29-1; j_call: TRBJ2-1; cdr3_aa: CSVVAGALGAYNEQFF
cdr3_length: 11; v_call: TRBV21-1; j_call: TRBJ2-7; cdr3_aa: CASSKGVEQYF
cdr3_length: 18; v_call: TRBV5-1; j_call: TRBJ2-7; cdr3_aa: CASSSQPPSLGQTYEQYF